This TCR beta chain was identified during a study of graft-versus-host responses after intestinal transplantation. Study at large: Each recipient received anti-thymocyte globulin induction, then tacrolimus and steroids for 2 to 3 years. Findings and caveats of the study: The study found high graft-versus-host to host-versus-graft clonal ratios in allografts of patients with graft-donor T cell macrochimerism. The authors found GvH clones in recipient marrow, some appearing first in ileum or blood.

Concerning this clone itself: Its antigen is as yet unknown.

Data came from immunoSEQ multiplex PCR; TCRdb stores just in-frame clones and leaves some out. The table has about 94,000 clones, 90% to 95% seen once; the top ten hold about 0.45%. The CDR3 is made up of 12 amino acids. Germline-derived CDR1 and CDR2 are SEHNR and FQNEAQ (reference sequence). V was pared by 5 bases and J by 11 bases, with 5 bases of the junction left unmatched. The rearrangement joins TRBV7-9 to TRBJ2-2; TRBD1 matches 7 bases. This clonotype originated in a human donor who received an intestinal transplant. The sequencing here drew on unstimulated CD8+ T cells sorted from spleen or lymph node cells, taken before intestinal transplant. CDR3 loop: CASSRQGSELFF. The DNA for the CDR3 is TGTGCCAGCAGCCGACAGGGCTCTGAGCTGTTTTTT.